This T cell receptor (beta chain) was sequenced for a study of blood T cells in healthy people across ages. Study-wide results and caveats: Observed TCR beta diversity showed a strong correlation with the percentage of naive T cells as measured by flow cytometry.

This clonotype was seen more than once but under ten times. What it recognizes is unknown. It was with a sample-barcoded 5' primer and a J-beta primer mix that a second PCR of about 6 to 12 cycles was run. In TCRdb, the 5' RACE reads were re-called with MiXCR into one record per CDR3 protein. The table has about 680,000 distinct CDR3 sequences, 49% seen once. Germline CDR1 LGHNA, CDR2 YSLEER. V was clipped by 0 bases and J by 3 bases; unmatched bases: 4. The CDR3 extends over 17 amino acids. The material sequenced was blood. The receptor was derived from a woman in her fifties or sixties in good health. The genes are TRBV4-3 and TRBJ2-6; 8 bases fit TRBD1. CDR3 DNA: TGCGCCAGCAGCCAAGAGGTCAGGGGGCATGGGGCCAACGTCCTGACTTTC. It encodes CASSQEVRGHGANVLTF.